This TCR beta chain appears in the sequencing data of a study of PD-1 blockade in classical Hodgkin lymphoma. With V trimmed by 4 bases and J by 6 bases, 13 bases remained unmatched. This CDR3 spans 17 amino acids. CDR1 and CDR2 (germline): PRHDT, FYEKMQ (reference sequence). As for time point: cycle 4 day 1 (C4D1), after about 6 weeks of nivolumab. Every patient relapsed after autologous stem cell transplantation, and brentuximab vedotin exposure varied. Libraries were prepared by immunoSEQ multiplex PCR; TCRdb keeps only in-frame clonotypes and omits some of them. The sample contains roughly 24,000 clones, roughly 86% of which appear only once.

The J gene is TRBJ2-1, the V gene TRBV13, with 9 bases lining up with TRBD2. The origin of this receptor is a human donor with classical Hodgkin lymphoma. Sequencing was performed on peripheral blood mononuclear cells (PBMCs), taken before the fourth cycle of nivolumab. The CDR3 DNA sequence: TGTGCCAGCAGCTCAGGGCTAGCGGGGCGGAGAGTCAATGAGCAGTTCTTC. Protein product: CASSSGLAGRRVNEQFF.